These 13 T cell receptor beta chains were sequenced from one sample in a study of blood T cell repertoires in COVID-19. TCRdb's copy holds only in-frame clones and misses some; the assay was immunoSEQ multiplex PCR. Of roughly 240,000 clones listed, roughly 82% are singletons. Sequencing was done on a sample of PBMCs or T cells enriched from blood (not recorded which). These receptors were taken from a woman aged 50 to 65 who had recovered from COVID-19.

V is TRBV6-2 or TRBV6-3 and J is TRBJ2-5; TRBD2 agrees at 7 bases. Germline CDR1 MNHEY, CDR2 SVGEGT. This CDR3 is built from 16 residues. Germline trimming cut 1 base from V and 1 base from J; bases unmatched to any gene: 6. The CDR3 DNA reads TGTGCCAGCAGTTACTGGGGAAGCGGGGTCCAAGAGACCCAGTACTTC. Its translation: CASSYWGSGVQETQYF.

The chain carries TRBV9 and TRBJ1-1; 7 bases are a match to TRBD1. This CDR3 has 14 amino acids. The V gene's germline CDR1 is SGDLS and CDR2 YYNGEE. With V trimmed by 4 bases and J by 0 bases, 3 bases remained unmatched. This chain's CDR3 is CASSKGALNTEAFF. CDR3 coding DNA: TGTGCCAGCAGCAAGGGGGCGCTGAACACTGAAGCTTTCTTT.

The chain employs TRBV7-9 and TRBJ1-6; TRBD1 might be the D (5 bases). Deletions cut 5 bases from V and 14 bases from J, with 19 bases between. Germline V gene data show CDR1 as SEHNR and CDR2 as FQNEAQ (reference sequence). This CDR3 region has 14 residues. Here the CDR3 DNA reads TGTGCCAGCAGCCTTGAGATACGGGGGAGTGCCCTCCACTTT. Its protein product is CASSLEIRGSALHF.

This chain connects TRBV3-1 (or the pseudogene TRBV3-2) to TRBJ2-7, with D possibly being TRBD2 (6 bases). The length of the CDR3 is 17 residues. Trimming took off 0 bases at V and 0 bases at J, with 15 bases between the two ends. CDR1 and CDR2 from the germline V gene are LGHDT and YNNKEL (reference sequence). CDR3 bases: TGTGCCAGCAGCCAAGAACACCAGCGGGTGAGCTCCTACGAGCAGTACTTC. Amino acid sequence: CASSQEHQRVSSYEQYF.

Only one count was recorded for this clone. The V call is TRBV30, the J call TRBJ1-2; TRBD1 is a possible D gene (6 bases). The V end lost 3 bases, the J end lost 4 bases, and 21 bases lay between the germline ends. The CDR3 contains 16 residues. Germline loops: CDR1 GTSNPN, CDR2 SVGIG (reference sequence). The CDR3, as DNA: TGTGCCTGGAGCCGCGGGGGCGGGGGAACGGGCTATGGCTACACCTTC. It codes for CAWSRGGGGTGYGYTF.

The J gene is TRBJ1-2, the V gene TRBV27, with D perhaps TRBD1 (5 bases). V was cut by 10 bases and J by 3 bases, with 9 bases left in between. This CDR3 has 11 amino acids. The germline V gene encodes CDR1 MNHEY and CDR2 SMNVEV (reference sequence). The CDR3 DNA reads TGTGCCATCGGGGGTTACTATGGCTACACCTTC. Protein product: CAIGGYYGYTF.

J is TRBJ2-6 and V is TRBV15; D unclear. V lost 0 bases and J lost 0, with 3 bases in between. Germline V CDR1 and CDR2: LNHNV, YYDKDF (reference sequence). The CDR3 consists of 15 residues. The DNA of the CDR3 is TGTGCCACCAGCAGAGACAACTCTGGGGCCAACGTCCTGACTTTC. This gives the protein CATSRDNSGANVLTF. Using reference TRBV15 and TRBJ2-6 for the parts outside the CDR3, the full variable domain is DAMVIQNPRYQVTQFGKPVTLSCSQTLNHNVMYWYQQKSSQAPKLLFHYYDKDFNNEADTPDNFQSRRPNTSFCFLDIRSPGLGDTAMYLCATSRDNSGANVLTFGAGSRLTVL.

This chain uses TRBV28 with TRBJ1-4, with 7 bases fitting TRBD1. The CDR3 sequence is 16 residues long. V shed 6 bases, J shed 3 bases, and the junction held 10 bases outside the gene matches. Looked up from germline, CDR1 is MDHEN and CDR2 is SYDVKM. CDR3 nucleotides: TGTGCCAGCAGCGCGCTGACAGGGTCATCTAATGAAAAACTGTTTTTT. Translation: CASSALTGSSNEKLFF.

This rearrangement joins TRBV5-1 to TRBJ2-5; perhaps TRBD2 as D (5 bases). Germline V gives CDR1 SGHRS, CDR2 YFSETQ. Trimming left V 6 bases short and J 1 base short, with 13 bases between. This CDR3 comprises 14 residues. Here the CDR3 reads CASKLVASQETQYF. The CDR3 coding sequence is TGCGCCAGCAAGTTGGTAGCGTCCCAAGAGACCCAGTACTTC. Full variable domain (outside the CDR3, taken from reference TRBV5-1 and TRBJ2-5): KAGVTQTPRYLIKTRGQQVTLSCSPISGHRSVSWYQQTPGQGLQFLFEYFSETQRNKGNFPGRFSGRQFSNSRSEMNVSTLELGDSALYLCASKLVASQETQYFGPGTRLLVL.

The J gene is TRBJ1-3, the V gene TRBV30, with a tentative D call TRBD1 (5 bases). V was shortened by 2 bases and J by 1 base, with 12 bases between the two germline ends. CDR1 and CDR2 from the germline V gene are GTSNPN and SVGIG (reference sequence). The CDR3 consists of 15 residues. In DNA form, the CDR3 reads TGTGCCTGGAGTCCTAGGGGACTTTCTGGAAACACCATATATTTT. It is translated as CAWSPRGLSGNTIYF.

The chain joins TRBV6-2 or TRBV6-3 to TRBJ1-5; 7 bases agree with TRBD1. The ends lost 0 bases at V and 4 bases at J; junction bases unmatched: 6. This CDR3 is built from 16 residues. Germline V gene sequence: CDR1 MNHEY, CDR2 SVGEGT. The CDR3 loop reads CASSYSRPGGNQPQHF. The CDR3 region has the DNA TGTGCCAGCAGTTACTCTCGGCCAGGGGGGAATCAGCCCCAGCATTTT.

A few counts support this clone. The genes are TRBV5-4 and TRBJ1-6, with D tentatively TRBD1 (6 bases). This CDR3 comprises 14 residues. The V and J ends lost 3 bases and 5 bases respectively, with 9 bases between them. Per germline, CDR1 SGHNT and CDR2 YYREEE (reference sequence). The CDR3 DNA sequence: TGTGCCAGCAGCTCAACAGGGAATAATTCACCCCTCCACTTT. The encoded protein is CASSSTGNNSPLHF.

The CDR3 region is CSVALAGNNQPQHF. CDR3 sequence (DNA): TGCAGCGTTGCTTTGGCAGGGAACAATCAGCCCCAGCATTTT. The chain uses TRBV29-1 and TRBJ1-5; perhaps TRBD1 as D (5 bases). The CDR3 has 14 amino acids. Trimming shortened V by 4 bases and J by 3 bases, and 13 bases separated the two germline ends. The V gene's germline CDR1 is SQVTM and CDR2 ANQGSEA.